This TCR beta chain was observed in a study of blood T cell repertoires in COVID-19 (dated by TCRdb to about 2020). The study in broad terms: The collaborator samples originated in the United States, Italy and Spain and spanned the acute and convalescent phases of COVID-19. The prospective study material was composed of cDNA or gDNA derived from T cells, B-cell-depleted T cells, or PBMCs. The dataset comprised deeply sampled blood TCRbeta repertoires from subjects exposed to, actively infected with, or recovered from COVID-19. A freely available public database, intended as a resource for researchers studying the immune response to SARS-CoV-2, is where the repertoires were released. Samples were obtained from the ongoing ImmuneRACE study (first 160 participants) and from over a thousand subjects provided by 6 global collaborators. The sample metadata nearly always contained a de-identified subject ID, COVID-19 status, age in years and sex. HLA class I and class II types, where available, came from metadata supplied by the sample provider rather than from assay-based typing.

General findings and caveats noted by the study authors: The amount of clinical and demographic metadata varied by source and participant and was provided uncurated.

Participants in the prospective study were enrolled through a virtual design, were aged roughly 18 to 90 years, and lived in 24 United States geographic areas. In the prospective study, cohorts were assigned on the basis of participant-reported clinical history obtained from a screening survey and a study questionnaire. For ImmuneRACE Cohort 3, a participant was defined as recovered based on two consecutive negative NP/OP PCR tests, clearance by a healthcare professional, or resolution of symptoms. In the prospective study, whole blood, serum and a nasopharyngeal or oropharyngeal swab were collected from each participant by mobile phlebotomists. Additional blood draws and questionnaires over an approximately 2-month period could optionally be provided by prospective study participants. Before DNA extraction, blood samples from the prospective study were shipped at room temperature or frozen. With regard to this clone: It has no known antigen specificity. Base qualities are not recorded, but no much larger clone differs from it by a single base.

TCRbeta CDR3 regions were amplified from genomic DNA by means of the immunoSEQ Assay, a bias-controlled multiplex PCR. The authors processed their data as follows. The number of nucleated cells in each sample was estimated by amplification of reference gene primers within the assay. To quantify the absolute abundance of each unique TCRbeta CDR3 rearrangement, sequence reads were collapsed and filtered. Productive Simpson clonality was computed per sample as the square root of Simpson's diversity index over productive rearrangements. In TCRdb, the immuneACCESS table is reduced to in-frame sequences with V and J assigned. These tables do not hold every clone; where another copy was compared, an unresolved V gene accounts for under half, and the others remain unexplained. From that table come the V and J calls and clone size; the DNA was used to work out D and trimming. The sample profile shows 150,000 or so clones; just over 85% of them were found once. The ten largest clones capture around 4.2% of the sample.

Source material: PBMCs or T cells enriched from blood (not recorded which). The TCR comes from a man in his forties or fifties who had recovered from COVID-19.

The DNA sequence reads TGTGCCAGCAGGCCTGCTCTATCCAGGGGGGTCACCGGGGAGCTGTTTTTT. It translates as CASRPALSRGVTGELFF. The sequence links TRBV6-2 or TRBV6-3 to TRBJ2-2; a weak D assignment points to TRBD1 (7 bases agree). The CDR3 runs 17 residues from the cysteine to the phenylalanine. Only the CDR3 region is kept as DNA, spanning 51 bases read in frame from base 1. In the germline V gene, CDR1 corresponds to MNHEY and CDR2 to SVGEGT. V is clipped by 6 bases and J by 4 bases, and the sequence between their germline boundaries is 21 bases long.